One and the same sample provided the 27 T cell receptor beta chains below, sequenced in a study of blood T cells in healthy people across ages. The authors ran a second PCR of roughly 6 to 12 cycles using a sample-barcoded 5' primer and a J-beta primer mix. TCRdb reanalysed the 5' RACE reads using MiXCR and keeps one entry per CDR3 protein. Of 710,000 or so distinct CDR3 sequences listed, 20% to 25% are singletons. The sequenced sample was blood. The receptors originated from a man in his 70s in good health.

The genes are TRBV18 and TRBJ1-2; D gene unclear. The CDR3 runs 17 residues. The germline V and J ends were trimmed by 0 bases and 0 bases, with 14 bases remaining between them. CDR1 and CDR2 from the germline V gene are KGHSH and LQKENI. The CDR3, as DNA: TGTGCCAGCTCACCACCGTGGCGGGGAACAGCTAACTATGGCTACACCTTC. Its protein product is CASSPPWRGTANYGYTF.

This clonotype was seen only a few times. The CDR3 DNA follows: TGTGCCAGCAGGGAGGAAGGCCGCCGTGGCTACACCTTC. This codes for CASREEGRRGYTF. The chain employs TRBV6-5 and TRBJ1-2; no clear D gene. Deletions cut 6 bases from V and 7 bases from J, with 15 bases between. CDR3 length: 13 amino acids. Per germline, CDR1 MNHEY and CDR2 SVGAGI.

This rearrangement joins TRBV20-1 to TRBJ1-1, with D unclear. The CDR3 is made up of 11 amino acids. Germline CDR1 DFQATT, CDR2 SNEGSKA (reference sequence). The V end was cut by 6 bases, the J end by 4 bases, with 9 bases between. Written as DNA, the CDR3 is TGCAGTGCACTGAGGGCCACTGAAGCTTTCTTT. Its translation is CSALRATEAFF.

The chain uses TRBV12-3 or TRBV12-4 and TRBJ1-2, with 7 bases lining up with TRBD1. After removal of 7 bases from V and 3 bases from J, the junction contained 5 bases not matched to a gene. The CDR3 contains 13 residues. The CDR3: CASTTDRDYGYTF. The DNA of the CDR3 is TGTGCCAGCACCACCGACAGGGACTATGGCTACACCTTC.

The chain employs TRBV6-2 or TRBV6-3 and TRBJ2-3; 10 bases align to TRBD2. The germline V gene encodes CDR1 MNHEY and CDR2 SVGEGT. V was pared by 5 bases and J by 1 base, with 6 bases of the junction left unmatched. CDR3 size: 16 residues. CDR3 sequence: CASSPERGGGTDTQYF. In DNA, the CDR3 is TGTGCCAGCAGTCCTGAGCGGGGGGGTGGCACAGATACGCAGTATTTT.

CDR3 residues: CASSLASVYQETQYF. CDR3 bases: TGTGCCAGCAGCTTAGCGTCAGTCTACCAAGAGACCCAGTACTTC. This chain links TRBV7-2 with TRBJ2-5; D gene ambiguous. The germline V gene encodes CDR1 SGHTA and CDR2 FQGNSA. With 0 bases removed from V and 0 bases from J, the gap between germline ends came to 8 bases. The CDR3 is made up of 15 amino acids.

The sample holds a few counts of this clonotype. This chain uses TRBV6-1 with TRBJ2-1; tentative D call: TRBD1 (6 bases). The closer fit of TRBJ2-7 to the DNA end suggests the J call may be wrong. This CDR3 has 13 residues. The germline V gene has CDR1 MNHNS and CDR2 SASEGT. CDR3 residues: CASKYSGADEQYF. CDR3 DNA sequence: TGTGCCAGCAAGTACTCAGGGGCCGACGAGCAGTACTTC.

The chain is built from TRBV12-3 or TRBV12-4 and TRBJ2-4, with a tentative D call TRBD2 (6 bases). Trimming stripped 5 bases from V and 8 bases from J, with 13 bases between. The CDR3 consists of 13 residues. CDR3 sequence (DNA): TGTGCCAGCAGTCTGGCTAGCGTCCACATTCAGTACTTC. Its translation: CASSLASVHIQYF.

A remark on this clonotype: This may come from a read error, since a much larger clone is one base off. Since no conserved phenylalanine or tryptophan closes the CDR3, a read error is the likely cause. This chain connects TRBV7-2 to TRBJ2-1; 9 nucleotides match TRBD2. CDR1 and CDR2 (germline): SGHTA, FQGNSA. This CDR3 region has 15 residues. J lost 6 bases, V lost 4 bases, and 7 bases had no gene match. The CDR3 DNA is TGTGCCAGCAGCTCCTGGACTAGCGAAACCAATGAGCAGTTCTCC. The encoded protein is CASSSWTSETNEQFS.

In its sample, this clonotype was seen a few times. This chain uses TRBV29-1 with TRBJ2-5; D not resolved. With 1 base removed from V and 2 bases from J, the gap between germline ends came to 8 bases. Germline values: CDR1 SQVTM, CDR2 ANQGSEA. This CDR3 is 13 amino acids long. The CDR3 here is CSVEVGRQETQYF. CDR3 nucleotides: TGCAGCGTTGAAGTGGGCCGACAAGAGACCCAGTACTTC.

This clonotype was picked up a small number of times. The V gene is TRBV7-2, the J gene TRBJ1-3; the D gene is possibly TRBD1 (5 bases). The ends were cut back, 6 bases at V and 1 base at J, with 16 bases in the middle. The CDR3 totals 16 residues. Germline lookup yields CDR1 SGHTA and CDR2 FQGNSA. The DNA for the CDR3 is TGTGCCAGCAGTTTGGCCCCGGGGCCATCTGGAAACACCATATATTTT. As protein: CASSLAPGPSGNTIYF. Filled out from reference TRBV7-2 and TRBJ1-3, the complete variable domain reads GAGVSQSPSNKVTEKGKDVELRCDPISGHTALYWYRQSLGQGLEFLIYFQGNSAPDKSGLPSDRFSAERTGGSVSTLTIQRTQQEDSAVYLCASSLAPGPSGNTIYFGEGSWLTVV.

The table lists this clonotype with a few counts. The V and J genes are TRBV11-2 and TRBJ2-3; D not certain. This CDR3 region has 15 residues. Germline V CDR1 and CDR2: SGHAT, FQNNGV. V lost 1 base and J lost 5, with 13 bases in between. The CDR3 DNA is TGTGCCAGCAGCTTAGGGGCCATGGCCGGAGATACGCAGTATTTT. Translation: CASSLGAMAGDTQYF.

This chain uses TRBV28 with TRBJ2-1; tentatively, D is TRBD1 (6 bases). The CDR3 covers 14 residues. Germline V gives CDR1 MDHEN, CDR2 SYDVKM. The V end lost 9 bases, the J end lost 12 bases, and 24 bases lay between the germline ends. The CDR3 sequence: CASQGTSRGTTQFF. CDR3 in DNA: TGTGCCAGTCAGGGGACCAGTCGGGGCACCACGCAGTTCTTC.

The table lists this clonotype with a few counts. The rearrangement uses TRBV5-5 and TRBJ2-1; the D gene is possibly TRBD1 (5 bases). CDR3 length: 14 residues. CDR1 is SGHKS, CDR2 YYEKEE, per germline (reference sequence). The germline V and J ends were trimmed by 0 bases and 4 bases, with 8 bases remaining between them. As DNA, the CDR3 is TGTGCCAGCAGCTTGGGCAGGGTTTACAATGAGCAGTTCTTC. Translated: CASSLGRVYNEQFF.

This clonotype was detected ten times or more. The CDR3: CASSPRLLRSDTQYF. The CDR3 nucleotides read TGTGCCAGCAGTCCGAGACTACTACGATCGGATACCCAGTACTTC. V gene TRBV27 combines with J gene TRBJ2-5, with a weak D call TRBD2 (5 bases). The length of the CDR3 is 15 residues. The germline CDR1 and CDR2 sequences are MNHEY and SMNVEV (reference sequence). Trimming stripped 5 bases from V and 8 bases from J, with 21 bases between.

There are a few counts of this clonotype. The J gene is TRBJ1-2, the V gene TRBV14; D is perhaps TRBD1 (6 bases). Germline assignment: CDR1 SGHDN and CDR2 FVKESK. The V end lost 4 bases, the J end lost 4 bases, and 13 bases lay between the germline ends. This CDR3 has 14 residues. The CDR3 region is CASSRDTGTYGYTF. In DNA form, the CDR3 reads TGTGCCAGCAGCCGAGATACAGGGACCTATGGCTACACCTTC.

CDR3 sequence reads: CASSQSAGASTDTQYF. CDR3 nucleotide sequence: TGTGCCAGCAGCCAATCAGCGGGGGCAAGCACAGATACGCAGTATTTT. V gene TRBV14 combines with J gene TRBJ2-3; 8 bases match TRBD2. V gave up 2 bases and J gave up 0 bases; unmatched junction bases: 4. The CDR3 contains 16 residues. Germline CDR1 SGHDN, CDR2 FVKESK. The whole variable domain, remainder taken from reference TRBV14 and TRBJ2-3, is EAGVTQFPSHSVIEKGQTVTLRCDPISGHDNLYWYRRVMGKEIKFLLHFVKESKQDESGMPNNRFLAERTGGTYSTLKVQPAELEDSGVYFCASSQSAGASTDTQYFGPGTRLTVL.

This chain uses TRBV5-1 with TRBJ2-5; 10 nucleotides line up with TRBD2. The J call may not be correct, given that the DNA end is closer to TRBJ2-1. The germline V gene encodes CDR1 SGHRS and CDR2 YFSETQ. This CDR3 is 16 amino acids long. The CDR3 DNA reads TGCGCCAGCAGCTTGCCAGGACTAGCGGAGATCGATGAGCAGTTCTTC. Translated, it gives CASSLPGLAEIDEQFF.

The CDR3 reads CSAPGTMLGETQYF. In DNA form, the CDR3 reads TGCAGTGCTCCCGGGACAATGTTGGGAGAGACCCAGTACTTC. The chain uses TRBV20-1 and TRBJ2-5, with D possibly being TRBD1 (6 bases). This CDR3 has 14 residues. The V and J ends lost 5 bases and 4 bases respectively, with 17 bases between them. Germline lookup yields CDR1 DFQATT and CDR2 SNEGSKA (reference sequence).

The chain employs TRBV27 and TRBJ2-1; D is unclear. The J call is uncertain, as TRBJ2-7 better fits the DNA end. Germline V gene sequence: CDR1 MNHEY, CDR2 SMNVEV (reference sequence). There are 13 residues in the CDR3. The CDR3 nucleotides read TGTGCCAGCAGTTTAGGAGCGACATACGAGCAGTACTTC. Encoded protein: CASSLGATYEQYF.

This clonotype was observed at least ten times. The chain carries TRBV4-2 and TRBJ1-1; no clear D gene. The CDR3 is made up of 13 amino acids. V dropped 5 bases and J dropped 10 bases, with 17 bases sitting between them. Germline CDR1 reads LGHNA; CDR2 reads YNFKEQ. CDR3 sequence reads: CASSTRPEQAAFF. In DNA form, the CDR3 reads TGTGCCAGCAGCACCCGGCCGGAGCAGGCAGCTTTCTTT.

This clonotype turned up a few times. V gene TRBV20-1 combines with J gene TRBJ1-2, with D unresolved. V lost 0 bases and J 4 bases, leaving 9 bases between the germline ends. CDR1 and CDR2 from the germline V gene are DFQATT and SNEGSKA (reference sequence). CDR3 length: 13 residues. Here the CDR3 DNA reads TGCAGTGCTAGAGATCCCTTGGGCTATGGCTACACCTTC. This gives the protein CSARDPLGYGYTF.

In this sample, this clonotype turned up a few times. Relative to the germline gene, one junction end is altered; a read error may explain this. In DNA form, the CDR3 reads TGCGCCAGCAGCCCGAGGCCTAGCGCTAACAATGAGCAGTTCTTC. This codes for CASSPRPSANNEQFF. V and J are TRBV9 and TRBJ2-1, with a weak D call TRBD2 (6 bases). The CDR3 runs 15 residues. Germline V gene data show CDR1 as SGDLS and CDR2 as YYNGEE.

V gene TRBV6-5 combines with J gene TRBJ2-4; 8 nucleotides line up with TRBD1. Germline V gives CDR1 MNHEY, CDR2 SVGAGI. V shed 5 bases, J shed 7 bases, and the junction held 10 bases outside the gene matches. The CDR3 consists of 15 residues. This CDR3 reads CASSRDRTSGNIQYF. CDR3 in DNA: TGTGCCAGCAGTCGGGACAGGACTTCGGGTAACATTCAGTACTTC.

The rearrangement uses TRBV29-1 and TRBJ2-3; TRBD1 agrees at 7 bases. The length of the CDR3 is 15 residues. J gave up 0 bases and V 4 bases, and 7 bases lay outside the gene matches. Germline V gene sequence: CDR1 SQVTM, CDR2 ANQGSEA. The CDR3 region is CSVVQGVTSTDTQYF. The CDR3 DNA is TGCAGCGTTGTCCAGGGGGTCACTAGCACAGATACGCAGTATTTT.

This clonotype has more than one count but fewer than ten. The chain couples TRBV7-9 to TRBJ2-5; 9 positions match TRBD1. The DNA end is more similar to TRBJ2-1, so the J call may be wrong. The CDR3 length is 15 residues. Germline V CDR1 and CDR2: SEHNR, FQNEAQ (reference sequence). The CDR3 DNA reads TGTGCCAGCAGACAGGGGGCCTTAGGGTACAATGAGCAGTTCTTC. It translates to CASRQGALGYNEQFF.

This clonotype was seen more than once but under ten times. The chain is built from TRBV12-3 or TRBV12-4 and TRBJ1-3, with D uncertain. V shed 3 bases and J shed 3 bases, with 9 bases lying between them. CDR3 length equals 14 residues. CDR3: CASSFSGVGNTIYF. The DNA of the CDR3 is TGTGCCAGCAGTTTTTCGGGCGTTGGAAACACCATATATTTT.